This TCR beta chain was retrieved from a study of CD8 T cells in Susac syndrome. On this clonotype: Its antigen is unknown.

The V end lost 0 bases, the J end lost 5 bases, and 11 bases lay between the germline ends. The CDR3 spans 15 residues. CDR1 and CDR2 (germline): LGHDT, YNNKEL (reference sequence). Sequencing of TCR beta was undertaken in CD8+ and CD4+ T cells derived from blood. Negative isolation yielded CD4+ and CD8+ T cells, and FACS enriched TEMRA cells. An amount of RNA that ranged from 0.5 to 1 ug was reverse transcribed with random hexamers. With immunoSEQ multiplex PCR, TCR beta CDR3 was amplified across 54 Vbeta and 13 Jbeta. TCRdb analysed the immunoSEQ multiplex PCR reads with MiXCR anew, one entry per CDR3 protein. The table shows about 110,000 distinct CDR3 sequences, with around 97% occurring only once. Notes on the study in general: Acknowledgment was made by the study that its TCR sequencing and HLA analysis involved a relatively small number of individuals.

The chain uses TRBV3-1 and TRBJ2-1; D not resolved. The specimen sequenced was CD4+ T cells from PBMCs. This clonotype was sampled from a human donor in good health. CDR3 coding DNA: TGTGCCAGCAGCCAAGATTTGGGTCCTAACAATGAGCAGTTCTTC. It is translated as CASSQDLGPNNEQFF.